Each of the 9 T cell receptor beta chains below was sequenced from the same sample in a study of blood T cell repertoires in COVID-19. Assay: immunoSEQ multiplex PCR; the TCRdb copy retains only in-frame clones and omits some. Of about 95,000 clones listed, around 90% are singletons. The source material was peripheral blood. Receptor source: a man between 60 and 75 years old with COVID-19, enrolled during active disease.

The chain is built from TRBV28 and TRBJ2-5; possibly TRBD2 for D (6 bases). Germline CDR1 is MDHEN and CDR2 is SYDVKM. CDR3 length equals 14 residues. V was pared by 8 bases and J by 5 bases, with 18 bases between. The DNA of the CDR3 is TGTGCCAGCTCGCCGGTCGGGAGTAGTGAGACCCAGTACTTC. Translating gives CASSPVGSSETQYF. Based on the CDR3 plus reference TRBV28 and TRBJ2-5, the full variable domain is DVKVTQSSRYLVKRTGEKVFLECVQDMDHENMFWYRQDPGLGLRLIYFSYDVKMKEKGDIPEGYSVSREKKERFSLILESASTNQTSMYLCASSPVGSSETQYFGPGTRLLVL.

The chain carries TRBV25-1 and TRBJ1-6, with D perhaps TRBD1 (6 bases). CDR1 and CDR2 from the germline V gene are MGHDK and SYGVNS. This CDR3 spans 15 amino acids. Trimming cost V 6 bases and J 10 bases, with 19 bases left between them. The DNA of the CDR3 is TGTGCCAGCAGCCAGGAAGGGGGGGCAGGATCACCCCTCCACTTT. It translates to CASSQEGGAGSPLHF. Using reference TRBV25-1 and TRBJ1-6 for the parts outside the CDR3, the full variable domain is EADIYQTPRYLVIGTGKKITLECSQTMGHDKMYWYQQDPGMELHLIHYSYGVNSTEKGDLSSESTVSRIRTEHFPLTLESARPSHTSQYLCASSQEGGAGSPLHFGNGTRLTVT.

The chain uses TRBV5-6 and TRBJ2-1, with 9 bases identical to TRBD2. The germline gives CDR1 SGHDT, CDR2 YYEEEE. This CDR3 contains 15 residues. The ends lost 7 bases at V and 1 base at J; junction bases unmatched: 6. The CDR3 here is CASVRLAESYNEQFF. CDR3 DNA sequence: TGTGCCAGCGTCAGACTAGCGGAATCCTACAATGAGCAGTTCTTC.

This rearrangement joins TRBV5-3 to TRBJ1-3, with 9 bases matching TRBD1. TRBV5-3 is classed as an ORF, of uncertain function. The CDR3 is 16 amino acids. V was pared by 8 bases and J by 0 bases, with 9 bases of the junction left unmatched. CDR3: CASIGTGQSSGNTIYF. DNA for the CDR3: TGTGCCAGTATCGGGACAGGGCAAAGCTCTGGAAACACCATATATTTT.

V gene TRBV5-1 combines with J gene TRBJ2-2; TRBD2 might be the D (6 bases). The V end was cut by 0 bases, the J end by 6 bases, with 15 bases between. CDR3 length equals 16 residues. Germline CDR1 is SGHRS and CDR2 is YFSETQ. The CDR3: CASSLAPGLNAGELFF. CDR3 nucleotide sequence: TGCGCCAGCAGCTTGGCCCCGGGACTTAACGCCGGGGAGCTGTTTTTT.

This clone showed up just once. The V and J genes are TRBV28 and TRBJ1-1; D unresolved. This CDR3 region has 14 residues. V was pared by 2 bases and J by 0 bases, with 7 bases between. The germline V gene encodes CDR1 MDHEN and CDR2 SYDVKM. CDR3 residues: CASSLGGLNTEAFF. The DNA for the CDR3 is TGTGCCAGCAGTTTAGGAGGCTTGAACACTGAAGCTTTCTTT. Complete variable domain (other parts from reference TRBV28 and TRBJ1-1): DVKVTQSSRYLVKRTGEKVFLECVQDMDHENMFWYRQDPGLGLRLIYFSYDVKMKEKGDIPEGYSVSREKKERFSLILESASTNQTSMYLCASSLGGLNTEAFFGQGTRLTVV.

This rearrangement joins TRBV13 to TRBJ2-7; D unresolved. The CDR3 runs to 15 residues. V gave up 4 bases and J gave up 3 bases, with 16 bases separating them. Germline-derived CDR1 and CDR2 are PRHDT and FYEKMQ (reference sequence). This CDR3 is CASSSTPYTGYEQYF. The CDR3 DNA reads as TGTGCCAGCAGCTCTACCCCCTATACTGGCTACGAGCAGTACTTC.

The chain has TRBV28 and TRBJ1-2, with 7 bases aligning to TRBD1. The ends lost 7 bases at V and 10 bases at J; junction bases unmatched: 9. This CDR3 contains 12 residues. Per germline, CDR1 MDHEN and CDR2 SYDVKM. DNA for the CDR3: TGTGCCAGCAATAATGGGGACAGAGCCTACACCTTC. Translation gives CASNNGDRAYTF.

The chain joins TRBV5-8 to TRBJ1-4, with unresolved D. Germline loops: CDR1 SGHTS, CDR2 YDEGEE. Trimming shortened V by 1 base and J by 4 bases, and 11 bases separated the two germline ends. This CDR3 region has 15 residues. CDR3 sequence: CASSLRLRGNEKLFF. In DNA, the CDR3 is TGTGCCAGCAGCTTGCGTTTACGGGGTAATGAAAAACTGTTTTTT.